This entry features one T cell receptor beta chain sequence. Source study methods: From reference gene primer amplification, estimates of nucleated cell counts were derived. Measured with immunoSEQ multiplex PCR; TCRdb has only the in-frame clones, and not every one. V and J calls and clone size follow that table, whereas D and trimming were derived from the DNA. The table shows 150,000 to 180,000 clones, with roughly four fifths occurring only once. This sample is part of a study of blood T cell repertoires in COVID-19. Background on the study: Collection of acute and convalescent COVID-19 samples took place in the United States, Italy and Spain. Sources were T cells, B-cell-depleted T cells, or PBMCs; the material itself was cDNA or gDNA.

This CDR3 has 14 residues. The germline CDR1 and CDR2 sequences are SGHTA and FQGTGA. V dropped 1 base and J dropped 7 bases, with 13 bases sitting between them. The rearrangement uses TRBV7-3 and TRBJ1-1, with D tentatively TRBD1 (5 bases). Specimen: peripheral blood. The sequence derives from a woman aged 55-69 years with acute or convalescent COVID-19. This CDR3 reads CASSLRGDTDEAFF. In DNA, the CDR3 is TGTGCCAGCAGCTTAAGGGGGGATACTGATGAAGCTTTCTTT.